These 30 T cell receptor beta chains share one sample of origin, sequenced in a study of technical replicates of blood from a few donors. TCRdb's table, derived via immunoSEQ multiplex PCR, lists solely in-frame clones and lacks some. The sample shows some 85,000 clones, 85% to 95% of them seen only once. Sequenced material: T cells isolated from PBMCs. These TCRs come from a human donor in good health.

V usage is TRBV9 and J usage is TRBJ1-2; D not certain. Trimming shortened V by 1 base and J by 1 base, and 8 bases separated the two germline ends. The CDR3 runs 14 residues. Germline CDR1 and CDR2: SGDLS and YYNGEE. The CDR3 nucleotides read TGTGCCAGCAGCGTATCAGATTATAACTATGGCTACACCTTC. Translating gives CASSVSDYNYGYTF.

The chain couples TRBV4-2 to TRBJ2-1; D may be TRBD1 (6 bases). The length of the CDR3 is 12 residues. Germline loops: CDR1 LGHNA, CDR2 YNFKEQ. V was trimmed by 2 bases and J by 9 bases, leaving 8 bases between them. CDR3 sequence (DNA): TGTGCCAGCAGCCAAACAGGGAGTGAGCAGTTCTTC. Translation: CASSQTGSEQFF.

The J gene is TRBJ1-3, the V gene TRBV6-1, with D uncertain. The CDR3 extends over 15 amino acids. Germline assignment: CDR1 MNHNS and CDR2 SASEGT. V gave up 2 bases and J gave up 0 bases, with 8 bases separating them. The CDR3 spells CASSERRLSGNTIYF. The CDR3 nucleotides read TGTGCCAGCAGTGAACGGCGGCTCTCTGGAAACACCATATATTTT.

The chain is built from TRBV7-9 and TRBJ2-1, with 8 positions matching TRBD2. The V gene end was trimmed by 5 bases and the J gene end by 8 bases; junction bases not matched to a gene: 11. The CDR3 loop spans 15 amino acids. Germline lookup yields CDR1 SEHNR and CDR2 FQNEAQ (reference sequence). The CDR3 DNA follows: TGTGCCAGCAGCATTAATAGCGGGACTCACGATGAGCAGTTCTTC. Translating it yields CASSINSGTHDEQFF.

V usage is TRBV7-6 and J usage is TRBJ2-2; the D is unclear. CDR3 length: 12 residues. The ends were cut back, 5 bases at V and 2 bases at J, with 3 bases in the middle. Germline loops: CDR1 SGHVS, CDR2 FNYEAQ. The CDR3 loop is CASSHNTGELFF. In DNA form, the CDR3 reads TGTGCCAGCAGCCATAACACCGGGGAGCTGTTTTTT. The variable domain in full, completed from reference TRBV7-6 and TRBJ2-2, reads GAGVSQSPRYKVTKRGQDVALRCDPISGHVSLYWYRQALGQGPEFLTYFNYEAQQDKSGLPNDRFSAERPEGSISTLTIQRTEQRDSAMYRCASSHNTGELFFGEGSRLTVL.

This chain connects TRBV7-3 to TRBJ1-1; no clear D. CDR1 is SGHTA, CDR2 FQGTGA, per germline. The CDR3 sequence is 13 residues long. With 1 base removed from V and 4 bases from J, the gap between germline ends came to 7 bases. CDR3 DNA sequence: TGTGCCAGCAGCTTAAGCGCGGGCACTGAAGCTTTCTTT. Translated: CASSLSAGTEAFF.

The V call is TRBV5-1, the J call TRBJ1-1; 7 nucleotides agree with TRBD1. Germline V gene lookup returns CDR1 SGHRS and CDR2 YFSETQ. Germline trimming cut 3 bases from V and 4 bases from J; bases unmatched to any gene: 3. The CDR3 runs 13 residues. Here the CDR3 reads CASSSTGATEAFF. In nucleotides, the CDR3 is TGCGCCAGCAGCTCTACAGGGGCCACTGAAGCTTTCTTT.

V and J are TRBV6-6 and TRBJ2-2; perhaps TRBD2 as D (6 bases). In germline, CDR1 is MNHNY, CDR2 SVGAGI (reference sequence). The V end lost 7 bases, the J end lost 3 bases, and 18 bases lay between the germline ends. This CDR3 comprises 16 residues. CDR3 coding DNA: TGTGCCAGCAACAGGCGTGGGGGAGGAGACACCGGGGAGCTGTTTTTT. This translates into CASNRRGGGDTGELFF.

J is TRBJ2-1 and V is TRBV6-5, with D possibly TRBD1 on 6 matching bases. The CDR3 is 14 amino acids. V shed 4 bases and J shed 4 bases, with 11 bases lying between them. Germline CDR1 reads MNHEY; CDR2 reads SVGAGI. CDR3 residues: CASSLQGRYNEQFF. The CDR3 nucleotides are TGTGCCAGCAGTTTACAGGGTAGATACAATGAGCAGTTCTTC.

CDR3: CASRLAGGRNEQFF. Here the CDR3 DNA reads TGTGCCAGCCGGTTAGCGGGGGGCCGGAATGAGCAGTTCTTC. The rearrangement links TRBV27 to TRBJ2-1; 10 bases are a match to TRBD2. The CDR3 covers 14 residues. V was pared by 8 bases and J by 7 bases, with 8 bases of the junction left unmatched. Germline CDR1 and CDR2: MNHEY and SMNVEV (reference sequence).

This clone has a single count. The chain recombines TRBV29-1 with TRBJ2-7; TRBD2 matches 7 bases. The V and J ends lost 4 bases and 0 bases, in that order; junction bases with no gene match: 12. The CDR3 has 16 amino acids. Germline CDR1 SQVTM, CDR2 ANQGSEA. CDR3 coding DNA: TGCAGCGTTGGGGGTGTGGCGGGAGCTATCTCCTACGAGCAGTACTTC. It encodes CSVGGVAGAISYEQYF.

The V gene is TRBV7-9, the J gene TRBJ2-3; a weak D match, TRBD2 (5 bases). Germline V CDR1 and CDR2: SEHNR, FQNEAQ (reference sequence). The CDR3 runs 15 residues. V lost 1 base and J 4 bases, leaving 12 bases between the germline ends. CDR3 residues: CASSLEGAAADTQYF. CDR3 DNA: TGTGCCAGCAGCTTAGAGGGAGCCGCGGCAGATACGCAGTATTTT.

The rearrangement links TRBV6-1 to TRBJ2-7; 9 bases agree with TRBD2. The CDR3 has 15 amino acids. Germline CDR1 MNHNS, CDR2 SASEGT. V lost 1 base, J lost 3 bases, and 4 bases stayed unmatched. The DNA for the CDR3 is TGTGCCAGCAGTGAAGGACTAGCGGATATCTACGAGCAGTACTTC. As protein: CASSEGLADIYEQYF.

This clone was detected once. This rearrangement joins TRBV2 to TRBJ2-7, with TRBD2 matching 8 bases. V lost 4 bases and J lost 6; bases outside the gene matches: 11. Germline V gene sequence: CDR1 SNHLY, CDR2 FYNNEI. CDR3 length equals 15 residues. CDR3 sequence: CASSGVFAGGGEQYF. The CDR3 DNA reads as TGTGCCAGCAGTGGAGTATTTGCGGGAGGTGGCGAGCAGTACTTC.

CDR3 sequence: CASGDRAARELFF. The CDR3 DNA sequence: TGTGCCAGCGGCGACAGGGCAGCGCGGGAGCTGTTTTTT. The chain links TRBV7-9 to TRBJ2-2; TRBD1 agrees at 7 bases. CDR3 length: 13 amino acids. Trimming at V came to 8 bases and at J to 9 bases, leaving 9 bases not matched to a gene. From germline, CDR1 is SEHNR and CDR2 FQNEAQ (reference sequence). The variable domain in full, with the rest retrieved from reference TRBV7-9 and TRBJ2-2, is DTGVSQNPRHKITKRGQNVTFRCDPISEHNRLYWYRQTLGQGPEFLTYFQNEAQLEKSRLLSDRFSAERPKGSFSTLEIQRTEQGDSAMYLCASGDRAARELFFGEGSRLTVL.

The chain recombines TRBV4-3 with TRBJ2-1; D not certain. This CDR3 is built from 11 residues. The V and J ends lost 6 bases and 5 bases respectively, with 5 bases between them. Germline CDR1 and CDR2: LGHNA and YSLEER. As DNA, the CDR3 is TGCGCCAGCAGTCTTAACAATGAGCAGTTCTTC. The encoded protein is CASSLNNEQFF.

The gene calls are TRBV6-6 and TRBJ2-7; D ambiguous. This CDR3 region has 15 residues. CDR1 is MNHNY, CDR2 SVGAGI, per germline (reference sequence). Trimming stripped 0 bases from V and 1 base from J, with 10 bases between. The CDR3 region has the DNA TGTGCCAGCAGTTACTCGGCGGTAACTTCCTACGAGCAGTACTTC. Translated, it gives CASSYSAVTSYEQYF.

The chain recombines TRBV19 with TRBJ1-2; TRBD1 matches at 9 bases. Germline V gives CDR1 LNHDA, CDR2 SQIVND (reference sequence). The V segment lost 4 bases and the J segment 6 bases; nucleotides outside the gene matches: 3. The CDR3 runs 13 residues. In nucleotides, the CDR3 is TGTGCCAGTAGTACCCGACAGGGGGATGGCTACACCTTC. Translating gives CASSTRQGDGYTF.

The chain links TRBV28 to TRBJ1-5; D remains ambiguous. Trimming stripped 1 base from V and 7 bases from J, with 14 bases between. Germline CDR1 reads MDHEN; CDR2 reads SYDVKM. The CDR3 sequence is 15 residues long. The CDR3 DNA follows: TGTGCCAGCAGTTTATATTATCGGGGAAGCCAGCCCCAGCATTTT. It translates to CASSLYYRGSQPQHF.

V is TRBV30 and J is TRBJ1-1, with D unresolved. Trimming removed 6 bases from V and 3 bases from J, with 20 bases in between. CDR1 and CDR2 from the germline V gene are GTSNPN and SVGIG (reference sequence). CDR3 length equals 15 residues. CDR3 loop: CACDPEAGRDTEAFF. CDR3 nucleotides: TGTGCCTGCGACCCCGAAGCCGGGAGAGACACTGAAGCTTTCTTT.

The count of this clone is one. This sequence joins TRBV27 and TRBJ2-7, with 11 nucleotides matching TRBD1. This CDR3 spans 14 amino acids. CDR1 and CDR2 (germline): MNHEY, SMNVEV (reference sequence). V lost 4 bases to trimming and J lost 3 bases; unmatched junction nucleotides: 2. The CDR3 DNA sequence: TGTGCCAGCAGTTGGACAGGGGGCGTCTACGAGCAGTACTTC. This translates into CASSWTGGVYEQYF.

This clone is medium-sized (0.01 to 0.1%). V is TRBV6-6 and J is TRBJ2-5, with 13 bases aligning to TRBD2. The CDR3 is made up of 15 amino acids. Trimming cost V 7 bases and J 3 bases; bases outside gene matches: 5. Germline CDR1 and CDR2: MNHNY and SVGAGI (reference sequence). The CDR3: CASTMTSGGKETQYF. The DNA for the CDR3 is TGTGCCAGCACTATGACTAGCGGGGGGAAAGAGACCCAGTACTTC.

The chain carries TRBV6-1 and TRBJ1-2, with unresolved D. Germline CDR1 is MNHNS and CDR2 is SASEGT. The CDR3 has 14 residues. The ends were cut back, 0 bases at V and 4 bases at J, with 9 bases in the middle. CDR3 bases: TGTGCCAGCAGTGAAGCTCCAACGGGCTATGGCTACACCTTC. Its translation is CASSEAPTGYGYTF.

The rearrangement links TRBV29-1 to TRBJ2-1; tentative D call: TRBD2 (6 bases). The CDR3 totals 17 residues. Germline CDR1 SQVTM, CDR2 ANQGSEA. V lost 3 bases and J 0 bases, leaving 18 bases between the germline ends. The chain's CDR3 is CSVESSGRYFSYNEQFF. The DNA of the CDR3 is TGCAGCGTTGAGTCCTCCGGGAGATACTTCTCCTACAATGAGCAGTTCTTC.

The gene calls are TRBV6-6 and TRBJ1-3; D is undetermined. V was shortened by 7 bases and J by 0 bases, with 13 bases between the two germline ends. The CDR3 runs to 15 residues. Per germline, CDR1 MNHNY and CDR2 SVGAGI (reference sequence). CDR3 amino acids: CASTHGVNSGNTIYF. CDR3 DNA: TGTGCCAGCACCCACGGGGTGAACTCTGGAAACACCATATATTTT.

CDR3 sequence reads: CASSAQGYQPQHF. DNA for the CDR3: TGCGCCAGCAGTGCGCAGGGTTACCAGCCCCAGCATTTT. The chain combines TRBV10-2 with TRBJ1-5; D is perhaps TRBD1 (5 bases). Germline-derived CDR1 and CDR2 are WSHSY and SAAADI. The CDR3 runs to 13 residues. Trimming took off 4 bases at V and 7 bases at J, with 11 bases between the two ends.

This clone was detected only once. This CDR3 reads CASSYGRDRTDTQYF. The CDR3 region has the DNA TGTGCCAGCAGTTACGGGCGGGACCGGACAGATACGCAGTATTTT. The gene calls are TRBV6-5 and TRBJ2-3, with D maybe TRBD2 (6 bases). The CDR3 extends over 15 amino acids. Germline V lookup: CDR1 MNHEY, CDR2 SVGAGI. V lost 2 bases, J lost 3 bases, and 12 bases lay in between.

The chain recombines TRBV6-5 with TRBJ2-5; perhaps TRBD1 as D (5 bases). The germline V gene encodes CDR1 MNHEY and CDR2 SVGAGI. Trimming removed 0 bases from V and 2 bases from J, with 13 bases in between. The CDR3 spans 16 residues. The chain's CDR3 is CASSYSWQGLQETQYF. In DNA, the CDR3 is TGTGCCAGCAGTTACTCGTGGCAGGGCCTACAAGAGACCCAGTACTTC.

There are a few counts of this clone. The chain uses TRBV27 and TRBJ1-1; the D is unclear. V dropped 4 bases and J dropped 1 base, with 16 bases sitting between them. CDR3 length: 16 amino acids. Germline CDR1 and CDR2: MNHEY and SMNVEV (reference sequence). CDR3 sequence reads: CASSSLGARGNTEAFF. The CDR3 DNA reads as TGTGCCAGCAGTTCCCTGGGAGCACGGGGGAACACTGAAGCTTTCTTT.

CDR3 in amino acids: CASSQEQGNYNEQFF. The CDR3 coding sequence is TGCGCCAGCAGCCAAGAGCAGGGCAACTACAATGAGCAGTTCTTC. V and J are TRBV4-3 and TRBJ2-1; a possible D gene is TRBD1 (5 bases). This CDR3 region has 15 residues. Trimming left V 0 bases short and J 3 bases short, with 9 bases between. Germline V gene lookup returns CDR1 LGHNA and CDR2 YSLEER.